The clone carrying this TCR beta chain has only a few counts. Its specificity is not known. The CDR3 runs to 14 residues. The V end was cut by 6 bases, the J end by 3 bases, with 15 bases between. CDR1 and CDR2 (germline): MNHEY, SMNVEV (reference sequence). A sample-barcoded 5' primer and a J-beta primer mix were used in a second PCR of roughly 6 to 11 cycles. Each single sample gave us at least 2.5 million CDR3-containing paired-end reads. TCRdb reanalysed the 5' RACE reads using MiXCR and keeps one entry per CDR3 protein. The table has about 1.8 million distinct CDR3 sequences, around 50% seen once. This sample was included in a study of blood T cells in healthy people across ages. Study findings and constraints: The study regarded diversity estimates from one million T cells as underestimates.

Staff drew roughly 10 milliliters of peripheral blood from each donor. Researchers isolated at least 6 million PBMCs per sample. The TCR comes from a woman in her forties in good health. The sequencing sample was made of blood. V and J are TRBV27 and TRBJ2-7, with D tentatively TRBD2 (5 bases). The CDR3 here is CASSQTRGSYEQYF. The CDR3 DNA is TGTGCCAGCAGCCAAACCCGTGGGAGCTACGAGCAGTACTTC.